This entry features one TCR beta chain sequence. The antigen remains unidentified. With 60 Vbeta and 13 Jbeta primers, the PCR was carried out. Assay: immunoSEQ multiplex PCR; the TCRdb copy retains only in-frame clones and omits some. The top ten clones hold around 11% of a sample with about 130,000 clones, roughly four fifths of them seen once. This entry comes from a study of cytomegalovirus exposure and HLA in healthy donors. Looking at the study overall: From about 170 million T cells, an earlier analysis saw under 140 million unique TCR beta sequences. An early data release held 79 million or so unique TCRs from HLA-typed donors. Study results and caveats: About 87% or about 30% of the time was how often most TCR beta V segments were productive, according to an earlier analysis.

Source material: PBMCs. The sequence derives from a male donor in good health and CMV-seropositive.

This CDR3 reads CASSQQEGALFF. DNA for the CDR3: TGCGCCAGCAGCCAACAGGAGGGAGCACTGTTTTTT. The chain carries TRBV4-3 and TRBJ1-4; no firm D call. Between the trimmed V and J ends, which lost 2 bases and 13 bases, there was a span of 11 bases. Per the germline V gene, CDR1 is LGHNA and CDR2 is YSLEER. This CDR3 region has 12 residues.